This T cell receptor (beta chain) was captured by sequencing in a study of blood T cell repertoires in COVID-19. The CDR3 loop spans 17 amino acids. The repertoire was sequenced with immunoSEQ multiplex PCR; TCRdb's copy has only in-frame clones and lacks some. The sample carries 200,000 to 250,000 clones, more than 75% recorded once. Sequencing was carried out using peripheral blood. The sequence came from a human donor in a cohort sampled during active COVID-19. This chain connects TRBV21-1 to TRBJ2-5; TRBD1 was called by the table and not checked on the DNA. TRBV21-1 is termed a pseudogene. CDR3: CASSKVKTKLFQETQYF. Written as DNA, the CDR3 is TGTGCCAGCAGCAAAGTAAAGACAAAATTATTCCAAGAGACCCAGTACTTC.